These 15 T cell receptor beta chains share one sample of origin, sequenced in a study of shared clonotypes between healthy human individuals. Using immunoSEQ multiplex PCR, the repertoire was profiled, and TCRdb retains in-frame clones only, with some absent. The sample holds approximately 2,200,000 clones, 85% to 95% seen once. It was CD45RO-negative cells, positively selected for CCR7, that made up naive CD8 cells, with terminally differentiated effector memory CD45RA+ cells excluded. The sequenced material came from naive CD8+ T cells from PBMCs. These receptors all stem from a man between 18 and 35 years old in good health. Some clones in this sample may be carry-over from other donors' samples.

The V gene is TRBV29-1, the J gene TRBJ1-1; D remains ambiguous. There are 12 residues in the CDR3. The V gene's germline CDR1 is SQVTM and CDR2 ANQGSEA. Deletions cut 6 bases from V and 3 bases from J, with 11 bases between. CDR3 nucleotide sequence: TGCAGCGTGCCGGGATGGGACACTGAAGCTTTCTTT. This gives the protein CSVPGWDTEAFF.

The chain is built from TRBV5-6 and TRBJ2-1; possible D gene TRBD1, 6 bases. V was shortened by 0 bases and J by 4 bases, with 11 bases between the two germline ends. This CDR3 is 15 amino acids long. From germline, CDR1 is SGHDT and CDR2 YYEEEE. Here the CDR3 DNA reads TGTGCCAGCAGCTTGGATTGGCAGGGGTACAATGAGCAGTTCTTC. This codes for CASSLDWQGYNEQFF.

In nucleotides, the CDR3 is TGTGCCTGGAGGGGACAGACCTACGAGCAGTACTTC. It yields the protein CAWRGQTYEQYF. The rearrangement uses TRBV30 and TRBJ2-7, with 7 nucleotides matching TRBD1. The CDR3 is made up of 12 amino acids. After removal of 3 bases from V and 2 bases from J, the junction contained 1 base not matched to a gene. CDR1 and CDR2 from the germline V gene are GTSNPN and SVGIG (reference sequence).

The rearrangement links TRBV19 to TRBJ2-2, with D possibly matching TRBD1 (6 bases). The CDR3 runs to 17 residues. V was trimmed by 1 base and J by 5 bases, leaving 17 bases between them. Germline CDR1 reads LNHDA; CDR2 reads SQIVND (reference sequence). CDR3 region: CASSIGPQGLGTGELFF. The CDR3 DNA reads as TGTGCCAGTAGTATAGGCCCTCAGGGGCTGGGGACCGGGGAGCTGTTTTTT.

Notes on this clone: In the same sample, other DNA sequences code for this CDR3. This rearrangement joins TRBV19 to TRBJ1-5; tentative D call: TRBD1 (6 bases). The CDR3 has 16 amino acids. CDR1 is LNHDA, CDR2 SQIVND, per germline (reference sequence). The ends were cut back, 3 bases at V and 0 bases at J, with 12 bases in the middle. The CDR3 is CASSIADSYSNQPQHF. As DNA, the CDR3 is TGTGCCAGTAGTATCGCGGACAGCTATAGCAATCAGCCCCAGCATTTT.

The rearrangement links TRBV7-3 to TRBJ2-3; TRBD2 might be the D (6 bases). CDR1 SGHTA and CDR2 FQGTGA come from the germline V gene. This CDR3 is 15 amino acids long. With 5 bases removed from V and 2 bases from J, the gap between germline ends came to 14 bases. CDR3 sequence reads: CASSPAGLATDTQYF. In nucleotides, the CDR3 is TGTGCCAGCAGCCCCGCGGGGCTAGCCACAGATACGCAGTATTTT.

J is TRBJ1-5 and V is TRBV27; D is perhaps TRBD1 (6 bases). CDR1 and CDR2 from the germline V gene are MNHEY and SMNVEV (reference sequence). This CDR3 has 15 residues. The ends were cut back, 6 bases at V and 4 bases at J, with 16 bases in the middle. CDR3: CASSPQDRANQPQHF. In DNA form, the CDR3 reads TGTGCCAGCAGCCCTCAGGACAGAGCTAATCAGCCCCAGCATTTT.

CDR3 nucleotide sequence: TGTGCCAGCAGCGTGGGACAGGGCACCACTGAAGCTTTCTTT. Translation gives CASSVGQGTTEAFF. The chain combines TRBV9 with TRBJ1-1; 9 nucleotides align to TRBD1. Germline-derived CDR1 and CDR2 are SGDLS and YYNGEE. The ends lost 2 bases at V and 4 bases at J; junction bases unmatched: 3. The CDR3 sequence is 14 residues long.

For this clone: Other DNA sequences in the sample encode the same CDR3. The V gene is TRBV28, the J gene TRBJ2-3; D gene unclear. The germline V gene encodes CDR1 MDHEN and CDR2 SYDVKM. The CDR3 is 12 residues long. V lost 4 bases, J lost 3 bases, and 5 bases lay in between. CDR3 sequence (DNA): TGTGCCAGCAGTTCCCCGACAGATACGCAGTATTTT. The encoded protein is CASSSPTDTQYF.

In DNA form, the CDR3 reads TGCGCCAGCAGCCAAGATGAAGTCCCCAGGGTCTATGGCTACACCTTC. It yields the protein CASSQDEVPRVYGYTF. V usage is TRBV4-3 and J usage is TRBJ1-2, with D possibly TRBD1 on 5 matching bases. The CDR3 is 16 amino acids. Per germline, CDR1 LGHNA and CDR2 YSLEER. The V end was cut by 0 bases, the J end by 4 bases, with 15 bases between.

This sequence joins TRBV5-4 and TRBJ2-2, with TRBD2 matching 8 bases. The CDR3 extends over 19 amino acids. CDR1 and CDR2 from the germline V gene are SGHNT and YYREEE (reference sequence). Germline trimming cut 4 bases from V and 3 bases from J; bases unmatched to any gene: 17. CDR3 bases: TGTGCCAGCAGCCCCGAAGGTCCGGGAGGGCCTCGGTACACCGGGGAGCTGTTTTTT. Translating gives CASSPEGPGGPRYTGELFF.

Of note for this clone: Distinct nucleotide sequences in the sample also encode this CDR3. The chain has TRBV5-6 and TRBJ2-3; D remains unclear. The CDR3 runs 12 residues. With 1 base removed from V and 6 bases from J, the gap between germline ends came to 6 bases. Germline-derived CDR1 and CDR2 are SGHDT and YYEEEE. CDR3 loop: CASSLLTDTQYF. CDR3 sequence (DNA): TGTGCCAGCAGCTTGTTGACGGATACGCAGTATTTT.

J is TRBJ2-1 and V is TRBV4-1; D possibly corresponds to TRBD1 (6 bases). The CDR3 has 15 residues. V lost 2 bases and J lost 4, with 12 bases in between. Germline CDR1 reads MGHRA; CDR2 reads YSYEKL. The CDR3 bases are TGCGCCAGCAGCCAAACAGGGAACCCTTACAATGAGCAGTTCTTC. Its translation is CASSQTGNPYNEQFF.

This CDR3 reads CASREREADTQYF. The CDR3 nucleotides read TGTGCCAGCAGAGAGCGGGAGGCAGATACGCAGTATTTT. The chain is built from TRBV6-5 and TRBJ2-3; TRBD2 matches 9 bases. Germline CDR1 is MNHEY and CDR2 is SVGAGI. CDR3 length: 13 amino acids. J gave up 4 bases and V 6 bases, and 2 bases lay outside the gene matches.

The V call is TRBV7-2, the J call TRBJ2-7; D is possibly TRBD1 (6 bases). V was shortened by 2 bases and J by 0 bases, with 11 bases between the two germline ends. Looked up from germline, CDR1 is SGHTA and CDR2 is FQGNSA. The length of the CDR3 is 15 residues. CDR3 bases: TGTGCCAGCAGCTTAAGGACAGCGAGCTCCTACGAGCAGTACTTC. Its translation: CASSLRTASSYEQYF. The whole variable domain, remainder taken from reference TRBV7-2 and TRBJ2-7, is GAGVSQSPSNKVTEKGKDVELRCDPISGHTALYWYRQSLGQGLEFLIYFQGNSAPDKSGLPSDRFSAERTGGSVSTLTIQRTQQEDSAVYLCASSLRTASSYEQYFGPGTRLTVT.